This T cell receptor (beta chain) was sequenced in a study of graft-versus-host responses after intestinal transplantation. Points on this clone: What it binds is unknown.

Libraries were prepared by immunoSEQ multiplex PCR; TCRdb keeps only in-frame clonotypes and omits some of them. Found here are some 35,000 clones, approximately 95% of them singletons; the top ten hold approximately 0.22%. CDR1 is SGHDN and CDR2 is FVKESK in the germline V gene. This CDR3 region has 14 residues. V lost 0 bases, J lost 2 bases, and 6 bases lay in between. Study-wide results and limits: Present in recipient marrow, GvH clones included some that appeared first in ileum or blood.

The sequence derives from a human donor who was the organ donor for an intestinal transplant. The starting material was unstimulated CD4+ T cells sorted from spleen or lymph node cells, obtained before transplant. The genes are TRBV14 and TRBJ2-3; D ambiguous. DNA of the CDR3: TGTGCCAGCAGCCAAGACTACTTCACAGATACGCAGTATTTT. Translating gives CASSQDYFTDTQYF.